This T cell receptor beta chain was documented in a study of blood T cells in healthy people across ages. The study's findings and limits: More naive CD4+ cells and higher diversity were found in long-lived than in aged donors.

As regards this clonotype: The antigen is not known.

For the second PCR, which ran for about 7 to 11 cycles, a sample-barcoded 5' primer and a J-beta primer mix were used. TCRdb re-derived calls from the 5' RACE reads in MiXCR, one entry per CDR3 protein. The sample includes 650,000 to 900,000 distinct CDR3 sequences, around 62% seen only once; the top ten take 25% to 35%. The germline V gene has CDR1 SQVTM and CDR2 ANQGSEA. The CDR3 has 16 residues. Sample: blood. The V gene is TRBV29-1, the J gene TRBJ2-4; D could derive from TRBD1 or TRBD2 (5 bases each). TRBJ2-5 explains the end of the DNA better; the J call may be wrong. The clonotype comes from a man younger than 45 in good health. CDR3 in amino acids: CSAEVPDTVGTWTQYF. Written as DNA, the CDR3 is TGCAGCGCCGAAGTCCCAGACACGGTGGGGACGTGGACCCAGTACTTC.